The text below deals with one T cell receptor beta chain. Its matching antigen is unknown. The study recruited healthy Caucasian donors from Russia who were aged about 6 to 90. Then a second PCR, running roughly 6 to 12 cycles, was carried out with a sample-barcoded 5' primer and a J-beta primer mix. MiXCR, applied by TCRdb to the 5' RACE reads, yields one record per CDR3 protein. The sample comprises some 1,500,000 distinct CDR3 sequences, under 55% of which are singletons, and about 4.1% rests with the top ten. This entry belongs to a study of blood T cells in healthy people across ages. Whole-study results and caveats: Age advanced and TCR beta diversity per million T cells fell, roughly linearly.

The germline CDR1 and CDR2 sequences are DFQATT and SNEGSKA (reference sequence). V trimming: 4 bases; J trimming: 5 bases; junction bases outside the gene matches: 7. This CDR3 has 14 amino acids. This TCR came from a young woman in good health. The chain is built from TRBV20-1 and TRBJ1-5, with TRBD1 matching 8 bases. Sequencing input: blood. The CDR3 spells CSATPGQGYQPQHF. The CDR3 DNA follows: TGCAGTGCTACTCCCGGACAGGGATATCAGCCCCAGCATTTT.